The 18 T cell receptor beta chains presented below share a single source sample, sequenced in a study of cytomegalovirus exposure and HLA in healthy donors. Here immunoSEQ multiplex PCR was the method, and the copy in TCRdb shows in-frame clones only, minus some. The data show approximately 130,000 clones, with more than 75% seen just once and around 1.9% held by the top ten. Material for sequencing was PBMCs. Receptors were obtained from a woman aged 25 to 39 in good health and CMV-seronegative.

This clone is termed medium-sized (0.01 to 0.1%). The chain uses TRBV5-1 and TRBJ2-5; 7 bases line up with TRBD2. The V gene end was trimmed by 3 bases and the J gene end by 4 bases; junction bases not matched to a gene: 12. The CDR3 is 16 amino acids. Germline values: CDR1 SGHRS, CDR2 YFSETQ. The CDR3, as DNA: TGCGCCAGCAGCTACCTATCTAGCGGAGGAGGAGAGACCCAGTACTTC. Its protein product is CASSYLSSGGGETQYF.

This chain links TRBV7-6 with TRBJ2-7; 7 bases agree with TRBD1. The CDR3 loop spans 16 amino acids. In germline, CDR1 is SGHVS, CDR2 FNYEAQ. Trimming at V came to 2 bases and at J to 0 bases, leaving 7 bases not matched to a gene. The CDR3 spells CASSLRGQGYSYEQYF. The CDR3 nucleotides read TGTGCCAGCAGCTTAAGGGGGCAGGGCTACTCCTACGAGCAGTACTTC.

Note on this clone: The same CDR3 can be traced to other DNA sequences in this sample. V and J are TRBV2 and TRBJ1-5; D not resolved. In germline, CDR1 is SNHLY, CDR2 FYNNEI. CDR3 length equals 12 residues. V was clipped by 5 bases and J by 1 base, with 3 bases between them. The CDR3 coding sequence is TGTGCCAGCAGTTTAAGCAATCAGCCCCAGCATTTT. This codes for CASSLSNQPQHF. Together with reference TRBV2 and TRBJ1-5, the CDR3 gives the full variable domain: EPEVTQTPSHQVTQMGQEVILRCVPISNHLYFYWYRQILGQKVEFLVSFYNNEISEKSEIFDDQFSVERPDGSNFTLKIRSTKLEDSAMYFCASSLSNQPQHFGDGTRLSIL.

The rearrangement joins TRBV7-6 to TRBJ2-1; D may be TRBD1 (5 bases). Germline V CDR1 and CDR2: SGHVS, FNYEAQ. CDR3 size: 15 residues. Trimming pared 1 base from V and 9 bases from J, leaving 16 bases between. CDR3 sequence reads: CASSLDFSGLSEQFF. DNA of the CDR3: TGTGCCAGCAGCTTAGATTTTTCAGGGTTAAGTGAGCAGTTCTTC. Full variable domain (rest looked up from reference TRBV7-6 and TRBJ2-1): GAGVSQSPRYKVTKRGQDVALRCDPISGHVSLYWYRQALGQGPEFLTYFNYEAQQDKSGLPNDRFSAERPEGSISTLTIQRTEQRDSAMYRCASSLDFSGLSEQFFGPGTRLTVL.

This chain connects TRBV5-4 to TRBJ2-1; D is possibly TRBD1 (7 bases). Per the germline V gene, CDR1 is SGHNT and CDR2 is YYREEE (reference sequence). The CDR3 length is 13 residues. V was shortened by 7 bases and J by 6 bases, with 14 bases between the two germline ends. CDR3 protein: CASLTQGGNEQFF. The CDR3 DNA sequence: TGTGCCAGCCTTACTCAGGGGGGCAATGAGCAGTTCTTC.

The CDR3 DNA sequence: TGTGCCATCAGAGGACAGGGACCCTACAATGAGCAGTTCTTC. Residues: CAIRGQGPYNEQFF. The chain uses TRBV10-3 and TRBJ2-1, with TRBD1 identical over 8 bases. The J segment lost 2 bases and the V segment lost 6 bases, leaving 3 bases of the junction unmatched. The CDR3 length is 14 residues. The germline CDR1 and CDR2 sequences are ENHRY and SYGVKD.

This rearrangement joins TRBV19 to TRBJ1-2, with D possibly being TRBD1 (6 bases). The CDR3 has 16 residues. Germline V gives CDR1 LNHDA, CDR2 SQIVND (reference sequence). The germline V and J ends were trimmed by 1 base and 3 bases, with 15 bases remaining between them. The CDR3 reads CASSIAPDSVYYGYTF. CDR3 in DNA: TGTGCCAGTAGTATAGCTCCGGACAGCGTATACTATGGCTACACCTTC.

J is TRBJ2-5 and V is TRBV7-6; TRBD1 is a possible D gene (5 bases). CDR3 length: 17 residues. Germline V gene sequence: CDR1 SGHVS, CDR2 FNYEAQ. Trimming stripped 4 bases from V and 5 bases from J, with 23 bases between. CDR3 sequence reads: CASSSPQSRAQDETQYF. CDR3 nucleotide sequence: TGTGCCAGCAGCTCTCCCCAAAGCAGGGCCCAAGATGAGACCCAGTACTTC.

This clone was seen once. The V call is TRBV30, the J call TRBJ2-2, with 7 bases matching TRBD1. V lost 4 bases, J lost 5 bases, and 7 bases stayed unmatched. The CDR3 is 14 residues long. Germline values: CDR1 GTSNPN, CDR2 SVGIG (reference sequence). Here the CDR3 reads CAWIKAGGTGELFF. CDR3 DNA sequence: TGTGCCTGGATTAAAGCAGGGGGTACCGGGGAGCTGTTTTTT.

The chain carries TRBV11-2 and TRBJ1-2, with D perhaps matching TRBD1 (6 bases). The V and J ends lost 4 bases and 8 bases respectively, with 17 bases between them. Looked up from germline, CDR1 is SGHAT and CDR2 is FQNNGV. CDR3 length equals 14 residues. CDR3: CASSSPEQGQGYTF. The CDR3 bases are TGTGCCAGCAGCTCCCCCGAACAGGGCCAGGGCTACACCTTC.

The chain recombines TRBV7-2 with TRBJ2-3, with TRBD2 identical over 16 bases. Germline loops: CDR1 SGHTA, CDR2 FQGNSA. The CDR3 length is 17 residues. With V trimmed by 4 bases and J by 8 bases, 9 bases remained unmatched. CDR3 nucleotide sequence: TGTGCCAGCAGCTCCCCATGGGGACTAGCGGGGGGGGGTACGCAGTATTTT. It translates to CASSSPWGLAGGGTQYF.

The J gene is TRBJ2-1, the V gene TRBV9; TRBD2 agrees at 11 bases. The V gene end was trimmed by 4 bases and the J gene end by 5 bases; junction bases not matched to a gene: 8. This CDR3 is built from 16 residues. CDR1 is SGDLS and CDR2 is YYNGEE in the germline V gene. The CDR3 sequence: CASSPLLAGDHNEQFF. In DNA, the CDR3 is TGTGCCAGCAGCCCCCTACTAGCGGGGGACCACAATGAGCAGTTCTTC.

The DNA of the CDR3 is TGTGCCAGCTCAGCGATACAGGGTTCCAATCAGCCCCAGCATTTT. Amino acid sequence: CASSAIQGSNQPQHF. The V gene is TRBV18, the J gene TRBJ1-5, with D possibly TRBD1 on 6 matching bases. With 5 bases removed from V and 3 bases from J, the gap between germline ends came to 14 bases. CDR1 KGHSH and CDR2 LQKENI come from the germline V gene. CDR3 length: 15 amino acids.

This clone showed up many times. The chain links TRBV11-3 to TRBJ2-2, with a weak D call TRBD1 (5 bases). The CDR3 consists of 16 residues. With 0 bases removed from V and 9 bases from J, the gap between germline ends came to 17 bases. Looked up from germline, CDR1 is SGHNT and CDR2 is YENEEA. The CDR3 DNA reads as TGTGCCAGCAGCTTAGATGGCAGGGAAGGGCACCGGGAGCTGTTTTTT. Its protein product is CASSLDGREGHRELFF.

J is TRBJ1-1 and V is TRBV6-5, with unresolved D. The CDR3 is 13 amino acids. Per germline, CDR1 MNHEY and CDR2 SVGAGI. V lost 2 bases to trimming and J lost 5 bases, with 9 bases between them. This CDR3 reads CASSYGTPTEAFF. The CDR3 region has the DNA TGTGCCAGCAGTTACGGCACCCCAACTGAAGCTTTCTTT.

Points on this clone: This sequence may be a read error, since a much larger clone differs from it by one base. This rearrangement joins TRBV5-4 to TRBJ2-3; D may be TRBD2 (6 bases). CDR3 length: 15 residues. With 4 bases removed from V and 0 bases from J, the gap between germline ends came to 12 bases. Germline V CDR1 and CDR2: SGHNT, YYREEE (reference sequence). The CDR3 sequence is CASSRDSASTDTQYF. The CDR3 nucleotides are TGTGCCAGCAGCCGGGACTCCGCTAGCACAGATACGCAGTATTTT.

The chain employs TRBV2 and TRBJ1-4; possible D gene TRBD1, 6 bases. Germline V gives CDR1 SNHLY, CDR2 FYNNEI. V was cut by 2 bases and J by 8 bases, with 12 bases left in between. The CDR3 has 14 amino acids. Here the CDR3 DNA reads TGTGCCAGCAGTGAAAACAGGGAAGGCGAAAAACTGTTTTTT. This encodes CASSENREGEKLFF.

The chain recombines TRBV5-1 with TRBJ1-1, with a weak D call TRBD1 (6 bases). Between the trimmed V and J ends, which lost 2 bases and 1 base, there was a span of 12 bases. This CDR3 has 15 residues. Germline CDR1 reads SGHRS; CDR2 reads YFSETQ. CDR3 sequence (DNA): TGCGCCAGCAGCTTACTACAGGGATGGAACACTGAAGCTTTCTTT. This translates into CASSLLQGWNTEAFF.